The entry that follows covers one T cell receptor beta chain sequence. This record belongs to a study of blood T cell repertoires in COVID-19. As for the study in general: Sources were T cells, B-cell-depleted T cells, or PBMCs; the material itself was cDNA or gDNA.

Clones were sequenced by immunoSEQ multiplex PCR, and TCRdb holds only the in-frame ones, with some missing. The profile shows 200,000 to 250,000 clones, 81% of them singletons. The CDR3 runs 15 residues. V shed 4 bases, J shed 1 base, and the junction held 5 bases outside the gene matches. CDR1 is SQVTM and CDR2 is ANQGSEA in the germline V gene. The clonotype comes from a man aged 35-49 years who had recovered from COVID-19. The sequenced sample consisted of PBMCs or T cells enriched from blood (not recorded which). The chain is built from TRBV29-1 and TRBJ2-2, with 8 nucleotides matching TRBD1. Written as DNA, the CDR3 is TGCAGCGTTGCAGGGGGCGCCTGGAACACCGGGGAGCTGTTTTTT. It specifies CSVAGGAWNTGELFF.